This T cell receptor (beta chain) was obtained from a study of blood T cell repertoires in COVID-19. Germline V gives CDR1 SGHDT, CDR2 YYEEEE. V was pared by 2 bases and J by 7 bases, with 10 bases between. The CDR3 consists of 13 residues. The repertoire was sequenced with immunoSEQ multiplex PCR; TCRdb's copy has only in-frame clones and lacks some. The sample holds 150,000 to 200,000 clones, 60% to 80% seen once. The sample taken for sequencing was peripheral blood. The chain joins TRBV5-6 to TRBJ1-5; D remains unclear. The sequence was obtained from a man in his fifties or sixties with active or convalescent COVID-19. The CDR3 reads CASSFVGDQPQHF. The DNA for the CDR3 is TGTGCCAGCAGCTTCGTGGGAGACCAGCCCCAGCATTTT.